This T cell receptor beta chain comes out of a study of shared T cell receptors in the human thymus. Germline V gene sequence: CDR1 MGHRA, CDR2 YSYEKL. CDR3 length: 15 residues. The V end was cut by 2 bases, the J end by 3 bases, with 14 bases between. Using immunoSEQ multiplex PCR, the repertoire was profiled, and TCRdb retains in-frame clones only, with some absent. The table has more than 550,000 clones, approximately 83% seen once. This same sample was also taken into another study, of human thymus T cells. That report adds: Serving as donors were healthy Finnish infants, each of whom was having open corrective surgery for congenital heart defects. The thymus was resected at corrective cardiac surgery. Biased V and J segment usage appeared in thymus and peripheral blood. What related research reported was that thymic repertoires overlapped highly among unrelated individuals.

The sequence was obtained from a girl under three years old with a congenital heart defect. Sequenced sample: thymocytes. V usage is TRBV4-1 and J usage is TRBJ2-7; a possible D gene is TRBD2 (6 bases). CDR3 in DNA: TGCGCCAGCAGCCAACGGAGGGGCCCCCTCTACGAGCAGTACTTC. Protein sequence: CASSQRRGPLYEQYF.